These 18 T cell receptor beta chains were all obtained from the same sample, sequenced in a study of blood T cell repertoires in COVID-19. Only in-frame clones appear in the TCRdb table, and some are missing; sequencing was by immunoSEQ multiplex PCR. The table shows some 95,000 clones, with about 80% occurring only once. Sequencing used peripheral blood. These receptor sequences come from a man between 65 and 85 years old with acute or convalescent COVID-19.

The chain couples TRBV6-1 to TRBJ2-7; 7 bases match TRBD1. The germline CDR1 and CDR2 sequences are MNHNS and SASEGT. There are 14 residues in the CDR3. The J segment lost 3 bases and the V segment lost 6 bases, leaving 8 bases of the junction unmatched. Here the CDR3 reads CASSLPGTDYEQYF. The CDR3 DNA reads as TGTGCCAGCAGCCTTCCCGGGACAGACTACGAGCAGTACTTC.

The rearrangement joins TRBV7-9 to TRBJ1-5; 8 bases map to TRBD1. The CDR3 loop spans 17 amino acids. J gave up 6 bases and V 5 bases, and 15 bases lay outside the gene matches. Germline V gives CDR1 SEHNR, CDR2 FQNEAQ (reference sequence). The CDR3 loop is CASSASHATGESQPQHF. CDR3 DNA sequence: TGTGCCAGCAGCGCCAGCCACGCGACAGGGGAGAGTCAGCCCCAGCATTTT.

This clone is a singleton in its sample. A far more abundant clone sits one base away, making this likely a read error. The chain has TRBV5-5 and TRBJ2-3; TRBD2 matches 13 bases. Germline assignment: CDR1 SGHKS and CDR2 YYEKEE (reference sequence). The CDR3 runs to 20 residues. CDR3 DNA sequence: TGTGCCCGCAGCTTTTGGGGGGACAAGACTAGCGGGGGGCACTCAGATACGCAGTATTTT. Translation gives CARSFWGDKTSGGHSDTQYF.

J is TRBJ1-6 and V is TRBV4-1; 8 bases agree with TRBD1. This CDR3 comprises 16 residues. Germline CDR1 reads MGHRA; CDR2 reads YSYEKL. V was clipped by 3 bases and J by 7 bases; unmatched bases: 8. The DNA for the CDR3 is TGCGCCAGCAGCCAGGACGGACAGGGACGGAATTCACCCCTCCACTTT. It codes for CASSQDGQGRNSPLHF.

The V and J genes are TRBV4-1 and TRBJ1-1; D is perhaps TRBD1 (6 bases). Trimming removed 2 bases from V and 0 bases from J, with 19 bases in between. The CDR3 consists of 18 residues. CDR1 and CDR2 (germline): MGHRA, YSYEKL. CDR3 in DNA: TGCGCCAGCAGCCAAATCCCGGGACAATCTCTTTTGAACACTGAAGCTTTCTTT. This gives the protein CASSQIPGQSLLNTEAFF.

This sequence joins TRBV27 and TRBJ1-6; 8 bases match TRBD1. Per germline, CDR1 MNHEY and CDR2 SMNVEV (reference sequence). The CDR3 has 15 residues. V gave up 4 bases and J gave up 6 bases; unmatched junction bases: 5. Here the CDR3 reads CASSSRQGTNSPLHF. The CDR3 region has the DNA TGTGCCAGCAGTTCCCGACAGGGGACTAATTCACCCCTCCACTTT.

This clone was seen once. V is TRBV30 and J is TRBJ1-2; a possible D gene is TRBD1 (5 bases). Per germline, CDR1 GTSNPN and CDR2 SVGIG (reference sequence). V lost 0 bases and J lost 7, with 9 bases in between. The CDR3 is 12 residues long. For the CDR3, the DNA is TGTGCCTGGAGTGTACCCGGGGGTGGCTACACCTTC. Its protein product is CAWSVPGGGYTF.

This clone appeared a single time. The chain uses TRBV10-2 and TRBJ2-1; a weak D match, TRBD1 (6 bases). The germline V gene has CDR1 WSHSY and CDR2 SAAADI. The CDR3 covers 11 residues. Trimming took 5 bases from V and 14 from J, leaving 13 bases between them. The CDR3 sequence is CASSNPGVEFF. In DNA form, the CDR3 reads TGCGCCAGCAGTAATCCAGGGGTTGAGTTCTTC.

The chain recombines TRBV9 with TRBJ2-6; tentative D call: TRBD1 (6 bases). The CDR3 is made up of 15 amino acids. CDR1 is SGDLS and CDR2 is YYNGEE in the germline V gene. V lost 3 bases and J lost 2, with 9 bases in between. The CDR3 spells CASSGTVAGANVLTF. DNA for the CDR3: TGTGCCAGCAGCGGGACAGTCGCTGGGGCCAACGTCCTGACTTTC.

V usage is TRBV7-2 and J usage is TRBJ2-2; TRBD1 agrees at 8 bases. V lost 5 bases and J lost 3; bases outside the gene matches: 8. The CDR3 extends over 16 amino acids. Per germline, CDR1 SGHTA and CDR2 FQGNSA. CDR3 sequence (DNA): TGTGCCAGCAGCCTCCAGGGGGCTAAGTACACCGGGGAGCTGTTTTTT. Translating it yields CASSLQGAKYTGELFF.

This chain uses TRBV6-5 with TRBJ1-5; 10 positions match TRBD1. In germline, CDR1 is MNHEY, CDR2 SVGAGI. The CDR3 spans 14 residues. Trimming at V came to 10 bases and at J to 6 bases, leaving 9 bases not matched to a gene. The CDR3 sequence is CATQTTGGGQPQHF. In DNA, the CDR3 is TGTGCCACCCAAACGACAGGGGGCGGTCAGCCCCAGCATTTT.

The chain carries TRBV28 and TRBJ1-1; possible D gene TRBD1, 5 bases. The length of the CDR3 is 15 residues. CDR1 MDHEN and CDR2 SYDVKM come from the germline V gene. Trimming pared 4 bases from V and 2 bases from J, leaving 14 bases between. For the CDR3, the DNA is TGTGCCAGCAGTTCCTCTTGGGGGGTCAACACTGAAGCTTTCTTT. This gives the protein CASSSSWGVNTEAFF.

This clone has a single count. V and J are TRBV12-5 and TRBJ2-2; D is possibly TRBD1 (6 bases). With 0 bases removed from V and 0 bases from J, the gap between germline ends came to 20 bases. This CDR3 has 20 residues. The V gene's germline CDR1 is LGHNT and CDR2 FRNRAP. The CDR3 spells CASGLVPRLGEGANTGELFF. The CDR3 nucleotides are TGTGCTAGTGGTTTGGTACCTCGTTTGGGAGAGGGGGCGAACACCGGGGAGCTGTTTTTT.

This chain uses TRBV28 with TRBJ2-1; D perhaps matches TRBD1 (6 bases). Germline V gene lookup returns CDR1 MDHEN and CDR2 SYDVKM. The CDR3 contains 14 residues. The V gene lost 5 bases and the J gene lost 7 bases, with 15 bases spanning the gap. The CDR3 is CASSPPSRGNEQFF. The DNA for the CDR3 is TGTGCCAGCAGTCCCCCAAGTAGGGGGAATGAGCAGTTCTTC.

The chain uses TRBV18 and TRBJ2-3, with 9 positions matching TRBD2. Germline loops: CDR1 KGHSH, CDR2 LQKENI. The ends lost 3 bases at V and 10 bases at J; junction bases unmatched: 8. The CDR3 has 14 residues. The CDR3 region has the DNA TGTGCCAGCTCACCCAACTTTAGCGGGGGTGCGCAGTATTTT. It yields the protein CASSPNFSGGAQYF.

The rearrangement joins TRBV19 to TRBJ1-6; possible D gene TRBD1, 5 bases. The CDR3 has 19 amino acids. Germline lookup yields CDR1 LNHDA and CDR2 SQIVND (reference sequence). V was cut by 5 bases and J by 8 bases, with 28 bases left in between. CDR3 amino acids: CASSRSPDGGRLSDSPLHF. As DNA, the CDR3 is TGTGCCAGTAGTCGATCCCCCGACGGGGGTCGTCTGTCCGATTCACCCCTCCACTTT. Combining the CDR3 with reference TRBV19 and TRBJ1-6 gives the whole variable domain DGGITQSPKYLFRKEGQNVTLSCEQNLNHDAMYWYRQDPGQGLRLIYYSQIVNDFQKGDIAEGYSVSREKKESFPLTVTSAQKNPTAFYLCASSRSPDGGRLSDSPLHFGNGTRLTVT.

The CDR3 nucleotides are TGTGCCAGCAGCGCCCGACGTACAGGCCCGACCTCAATGAACACTGAAGCTTTCTTT. The encoded protein is CASSARRTGPTSMNTEAFF. The chain has TRBV5-8 and TRBJ1-1; D possibly corresponds to TRBD1 (5 bases). The CDR3 is 19 residues long. Trimming cost V 4 bases and J 0 bases, with 25 bases left between them. Germline V gene lookup returns CDR1 SGHTS and CDR2 YDEGEE. Together with reference TRBV5-8 and TRBJ1-1, the CDR3 gives the full variable domain: EAGVTQSPTHLIKTRGQQATLRCSPISGHTSVYWYQQALGLGLQFLLWYDEGEERNRGNFPPRFSGRQFPNYSSELNVNALELEDSALYLCASSARRTGPTSMNTEAFFGQGTRLTVV.

The chain employs TRBV7-2 and TRBJ1-6; D uncertain. The length of the CDR3 is 14 residues. V lost 2 bases and J lost 7, with 9 bases in between. Germline-derived CDR1 and CDR2 are SGHTA and FQGNSA. CDR3 region: CASSLIQFNSPLHF. The CDR3 coding sequence is TGTGCCAGCAGCTTAATACAGTTCAATTCACCCCTCCACTTT.